This T cell receptor (beta chain) was sequenced for a study of blood T cells in healthy people across ages. This clonotype was counted a few times. The antigen is not known. Using a J-beta primer mix together with a sample-barcoded 5' primer, a second PCR was run for about 6 to 12 cycles. Each TCR beta cDNA got a 12-nucleotide random molecular identifier. MiXCR, applied by TCRdb to the 5' RACE reads, yields one record per CDR3 protein. The table lists about 1.6 million distinct CDR3 sequences, 30% to 35% of them singletons. Study results and caveats: Calculation of diversity from one million T cells yielded estimates considered to be underestimates. A roughly linear fall in TCR beta diversity per million T cells was seen with increasing age.

Sequencing was performed on blood. This TCR was recovered from a young woman in good health.

The CDR3 DNA follows: TGTGCCAGCAGCTTAGGGTTCGGCCAAGAGACCCAGTACTTC. It encodes CASSLGFGQETQYF. The genes are TRBV11-2 and TRBJ2-5; D ambiguous. Trimming stripped 1 base from V and 1 base from J, with 7 bases between. This CDR3 spans 14 amino acids. Germline V gene lookup returns CDR1 SGHAT and CDR2 FQNNGV.